The rows below give T cell receptor beta chains drawn from one sample of a study of T cells in Graves' hyperthyroidism and ophthalmopathy. Each CDR3 protein gets one entry after TCRdb re-called the multiplex PCR reads with MiXCR. The table has under 600,000 distinct CDR3 sequences, around 15% seen once. Specimen: blood. These receptors were taken from a woman between 40 and 50 years old with Graves' ophthalmopathy. Both conserved end residues are part of each CDR3. Each record gives: V gene, CDR3 protein.

v_gene: TRBV5-1; CDR3aa: CASGTGSYGYTF
v_gene: TRBV2; CDR3aa: CASSLTGPNQPQHF
v_gene: TRBV27; CDR3aa: CASSLSWGDQPQHF
v_gene: TRBV12-3/TRBV12-4; CDR3aa: CASSALSGGKNTGELFF
v_gene: TRBV2; CDR3aa: CASSDNLIGTEAFF
v_gene: TRBV7-9; CDR3aa: CASSKGQGNEDTQYF
v_gene: TRBV12-3/TRBV12-4; CDR3aa: CASSLSWETQYF
v_gene: TRBV9; CDR3aa: CASSVGVHQETQYF
v_gene: TRBV5-1; CDR3aa: CASSPKTLTGELFF
v_gene: TRBV10-2; CDR3aa: CASSDQGASGNTIYF
v_gene: TRBV7-9; CDR3aa: CASSSYGTSGRETQYF
v_gene: TRBV27; CDR3aa: CASSLSRTSGSNEQFF
v_gene: TRBV6-1; CDR3aa: CASREDRVDTEAFF
v_gene: TRBV19; CDR3aa: CASSASWGGSAQYF
v_gene: TRBV28; CDR3aa: CASSPWTGRAKNIQYF
v_gene: TRBV28; CDR3aa: CASSSQGAGTF
v_gene: TRBV30; CDR3aa: CAWDRQGLTNYGYTF
v_gene: TRBV6-1; CDR3aa: CASTLSLMTGNTIYF
v_gene: TRBV11-2; CDR3aa: CASSQFGGGEQYF
v_gene: TRBV28; CDR3aa: CASNRRGAGGPDTQYF
v_gene: TRBV29-1; CDR3aa: CSVEDQQGEQYF
v_gene: TRBV18; CDR3aa: CASSPPRVADTQYF
v_gene: TRBV12-3/TRBV12-4; CDR3aa: CASSTRQGAADTQYF
v_gene: TRBV6-1; CDR3aa: CASKEWAVNEKLFF
v_gene: TRBV11-2; CDR3aa: CASSPRPSGVTDTQYF
v_gene: TRBV18; CDR3aa: CASSLTTSGELFF
v_gene: TRBV20-1; CDR3aa: CSARGRESPYEQYF